The T cell receptor beta chain under discussion was sequenced for a study of T cells after yellow fever vaccination. For the study at large: SMART-Seq v4 Ultra Low Input served to prepare low-cell-number fractions. Study-level points and caveats: Post-booster samples contained most primary-vaccination clones (nearly 98% CD4, roughly 88% CD8). Some clonotypes were seen in both the CD4 and the CD8 compartments. These made up a small share and likely arose from convergent recombination. Repertoires obtained by FACS sorting could include abundant clonotypes that entered as contaminants from the bulk population.

Using its own MiXCR run on the 5' RACE reads, TCRdb lists one record per CDR3 protein. The profile shows more than 300,000 distinct CDR3 sequences, 3.5% to 4.5% of them singletons. Regarding this clonotype: The antigen is unknown.

The CDR3 loop spans 18 amino acids. Trimming took off 2 bases at V and 0 bases at J, with 16 bases between the two ends. The germline V gene has CDR1 SGHVS and CDR2 FNYEAQ. The origin of this receptor is a man between 18 and 35 years old who received the YFV17D yellow fever vaccine. V gene TRBV7-6 combines with J gene TRBJ2-2; D uncertain. The sample was PBMCs, taken 15 days after the yellow fever booster vaccination. DNA for the CDR3: TGTGCCAGCAGCTTAAAGGGATCCGAGGCCGCGAACACCGGGGAGCTGTTTTTT. Its protein is CASSLKGSEAANTGELFF.